One sample yielded the 7 T cell receptor beta chains listed below, sequenced in a study of cytomegalovirus exposure and HLA in healthy donors. In the PCR, 60 Vbeta and 13 Jbeta primers were used. Profiled with immunoSEQ multiplex PCR; TCRdb holds only in-frame clones, not every one. The top ten clones hold nearly 6% of a sample with around 230,000 clones, roughly 80% of them seen once. Material for sequencing was PBMCs. These TCRs come from a man aged 35-49 years in good health and CMV-seropositive.

Concerning this clone itself: Other nucleotide sequences in the sample specify the same CDR3. CDR3 protein: CASSGLAGGPNEQFF. In DNA, the CDR3 is TGCGCCAGCAGCGGACTAGCGGGAGGGCCCAATGAGCAGTTCTTC. The gene calls are TRBV5-1 and TRBJ2-1, with TRBD2 identical over 15 bases. Germline CDR1 reads SGHRS; CDR2 reads YFSETQ. The V and J ends lost 4 bases and 6 bases, in that order; junction bases with no gene match: 2. This CDR3 has 15 amino acids.

The chain recombines TRBV4-1 with TRBJ1-2; 10 nucleotides match TRBD1. The CDR3 extends over 19 amino acids. V shed 1 base and J 5 bases; nucleotides not matched to a gene: 16. The germline CDR1 and CDR2 sequences are MGHRA and YSYEKL. The DNA of the CDR3 is TGCGCCAGCAGCCAAGCTACCCCCGGGACAGGGGCTGACGGGTATGGCTACACCTTC. Amino acid sequence: CASSQATPGTGADGYGYTF.

This chain uses TRBV5-6 with TRBJ1-5, with TRBD1 as a possible D gene (6 bases). The CDR3 is 13 residues long. From germline, CDR1 is SGHDT and CDR2 YYEEEE. V was cut by 2 bases and J by 7 bases, with 10 bases left in between. CDR3 nucleotides: TGTGCCAGCAGCTTATCAGGGGCGCAGCCCCAGCATTTT. This sequence encodes CASSLSGAQPQHF.

The chain uses TRBV7-3 and TRBJ2-1, with 8 bases that match TRBD2. Germline trimming cut 1 base from V and 4 bases from J; bases unmatched to any gene: 6. Germline CDR1 is SGHTA and CDR2 is FQGTGA. The CDR3 has 16 residues. This chain's CDR3 is CASSLRASGLYNEQFF. CDR3 nucleotide sequence: TGTGCCAGCAGCTTAAGGGCTAGCGGGTTGTACAATGAGCAGTTCTTC.

This clone showed up just a few times. The rearrangement joins TRBV19 to TRBJ1-5; tentative D call: TRBD1 (5 bases). CDR3 length equals 13 residues. V lost 5 bases and J 7 bases, leaving 12 bases between the germline ends. Germline V gene data show CDR1 as LNHDA and CDR2 as SQIVND (reference sequence). CDR3 DNA sequence: TGTGCCAGTAGTGGGGGGGGAAACCAGCCCCAGCATTTT. Its translation: CASSGGGNQPQHF.

The rearrangement joins TRBV6-5 to TRBJ1-2; the match to TRBD1 covers 8 bases. After removal of 6 bases from V and 5 bases from J, the junction contained 8 bases not matched to a gene. Germline CDR1 and CDR2: MNHEY and SVGAGI. The CDR3 has 14 residues. CDR3 sequence: CASSKGQVVYGYTF. The CDR3 DNA reads TGTGCCAGCAGCAAGGGACAGGTCGTTTATGGCTACACCTTC.

V gene TRBV10-3 combines with J gene TRBJ2-7; 8 bases map to TRBD1. CDR3 size: 14 residues. V shed 5 bases and J 2 bases; nucleotides not matched to a gene: 5. CDR1 is ENHRY, CDR2 SYGVKD, per germline. Here the CDR3 reads CAISRGQDTYEQYV. The CDR3 DNA reads as TGTGCCATCAGTAGGGGACAGGACACCTACGAGCAGTACGTC.